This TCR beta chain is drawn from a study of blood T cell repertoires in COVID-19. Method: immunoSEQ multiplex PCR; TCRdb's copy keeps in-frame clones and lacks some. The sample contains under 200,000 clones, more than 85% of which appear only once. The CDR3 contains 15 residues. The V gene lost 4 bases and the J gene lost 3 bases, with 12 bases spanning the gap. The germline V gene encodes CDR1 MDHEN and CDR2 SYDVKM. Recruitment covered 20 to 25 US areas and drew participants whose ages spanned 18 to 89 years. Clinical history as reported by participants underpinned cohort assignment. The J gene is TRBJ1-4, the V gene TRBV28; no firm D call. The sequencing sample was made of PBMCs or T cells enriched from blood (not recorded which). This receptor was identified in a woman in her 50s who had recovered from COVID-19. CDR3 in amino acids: CASSSIGAANEKLFF. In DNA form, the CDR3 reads TGTGCCAGCAGTTCTATCGGTGCGGCTAATGAAAAACTGTTTTTT.